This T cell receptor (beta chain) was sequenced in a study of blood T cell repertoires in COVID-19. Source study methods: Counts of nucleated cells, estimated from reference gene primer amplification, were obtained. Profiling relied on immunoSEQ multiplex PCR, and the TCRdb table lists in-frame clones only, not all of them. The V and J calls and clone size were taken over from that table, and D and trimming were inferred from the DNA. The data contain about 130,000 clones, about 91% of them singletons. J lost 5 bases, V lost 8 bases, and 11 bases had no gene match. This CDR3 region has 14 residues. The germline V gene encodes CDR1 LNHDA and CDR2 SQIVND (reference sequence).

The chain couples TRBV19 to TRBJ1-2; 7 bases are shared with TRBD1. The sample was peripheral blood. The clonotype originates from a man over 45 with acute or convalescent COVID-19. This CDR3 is CASVKGDRPYGYTF. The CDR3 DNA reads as TGTGCCAGTGTTAAGGGGGACAGACCTTATGGCTACACCTTC.